A single sample gave rise to the 7 T cell receptor beta chains below, sequenced in a study of vaccination and CD4 T cells after COVID-19. The treatment was: approximately 9-day PBMC culture with coronavirus spike peptide pools or control peptides (ViraFEST assay). Cultured CD4+ T cell DNA was sequenced using the Oncomine TCR Beta short-read assay. TCRdb recomputed calls from the PCR reads with MiXCR, one row per CDR3 protein. The table lists about 20,000 distinct CDR3 sequences, over 35% of them singletons. Their antigens are not known. Sequences were derived from CD4+ T cells from blood, cultured in vitro, sampled before SARS-CoV-2 vaccination. The receptor source for this set is a human donor who received a COVID-19 vaccine.

The chain recombines TRBV3-1 with TRBJ1-1, with D possibly TRBD1 on 5 matching bases. Trimming took 4 bases from V and 3 from J, leaving 12 bases between them. Germline CDR1 reads LGHDT; CDR2 reads YNNKEL (reference sequence). The CDR3 has 14 amino acids. DNA of the CDR3: TGTGCCAGCAGCCCGGTGGGGGTTTACACTGAAGCTTTCTTT. As protein: CASSPVGVYTEAFF.

The J gene is TRBJ2-3, the V gene TRBV12-3 or TRBV12-4; the D is unclear. V was pared by 6 bases and J by 2 bases, with 3 bases between. The CDR3 is 11 residues long. CDR3 residues: CASRATDTQYF. The CDR3 DNA follows: TGTGCCAGCAGAGCCACAGATACGCAGTATTTT.

This clonotype was observed a few times. The chain has TRBV15 and TRBJ2-3, with D possibly TRBD1 on 5 matching bases. This CDR3 has 17 residues. Looked up from germline, CDR1 is LNHNV and CDR2 is YYDKDF (reference sequence). The V end lost 2 bases, the J end lost 1 base, and 16 bases lay between the germline ends. CDR3 in amino acids: CATSRSPATVGTDTQYF. CDR3 coding DNA: TGTGCCACCAGCAGAAGCCCCGCGACAGTGGGCACAGATACGCAGTATTTT.

This clonotype came up a few times. The chain is built from TRBV6-5 and TRBJ1-2; D call uncertain. V lost 0 bases to trimming and J lost 4 bases, with 9 bases between them. CDR3 size: 14 residues. Germline-derived CDR1 and CDR2 are MNHEY and SVGAGI. The CDR3 loop reads CASSYSIRGYGYTF. The DNA of the CDR3 is TGTGCCAGCAGTTACTCGATCCGGGGCTATGGCTACACCTTC.

The chain is built from TRBV2 and TRBJ2-3; TRBD2 aligns across 8 bases. There are 15 residues in the CDR3. The V gene end was trimmed by 6 bases and the J gene end by 10 bases; junction bases not matched to a gene: 15. Germline CDR1 and CDR2: SNHLY and FYNNEI. The CDR3 sequence is CASRRLLAGPNAQYF. CDR3 DNA: TGTGCCAGCAGGAGGCTCTTAGCGGGGCCCAATGCGCAGTATTTT.

The V call is TRBV20-1, the J call TRBJ2-1, with TRBD2 matching over 11 bases. V shed 5 bases and J 5 bases; nucleotides not matched to a gene: 11. The CDR3 loop spans 16 amino acids. Germline CDR1 DFQATT, CDR2 SNEGSKA (reference sequence). CDR3 sequence: CSAGKVAGGRNNEQFF. In DNA, the CDR3 is TGCAGTGCTGGAAAGGTAGCGGGGGGGCGAAACAATGAGCAGTTCTTC.

The gene calls are TRBV7-9 and TRBJ1-5; TRBD1 is a possible D gene (5 bases). CDR1 SEHNR and CDR2 FQNEAQ come from the germline V gene (reference sequence). V shed 1 base and J shed 3 bases, with 10 bases lying between them. This CDR3 spans 15 amino acids. CDR3 sequence reads: CASSLEGRTNQPQHF. CDR3 DNA: TGTGCCAGCAGCTTAGAGGGACGGACCAATCAGCCCCAGCATTTT.